The 14 T cell receptor beta chains presented below share a single source sample, sequenced in a study of OX40 agonist ivuxolimab in advanced cancers. The protocol was immunoSEQ multiplex PCR, while the TCRdb copy is restricted to in-frame clones and leaves out a portion. The table has 20,000 to 25,000 clones, less than 90% seen once; the top ten hold 25%. Sample: CD4+ or CD8+ T cells sorted from blood, taken in a trial of the OX40 agonist ivuxolimab. Receptor source: an adult with an advanced solid tumor such as melanoma, head and neck, liver or kidney cancer.

V and J are TRBV6-1 and TRBJ1-1; TRBD1 agrees at 7 bases. The CDR3 contains 14 residues. V lost 6 bases and J lost 0; bases outside the gene matches: 4. Germline lookup yields CDR1 MNHNS and CDR2 SASEGT. In DNA form, the CDR3 reads TGTGCCAGCAGCCCCGACAGGGTGAACACTGAAGCTTTCTTT. Translation: CASSPDRVNTEAFF.

J is TRBJ2-7 and V is TRBV30; D gene unclear. Trimming pared 2 bases from V and 3 bases from J, leaving 14 bases between. Germline CDR1 is GTSNPN and CDR2 is SVGIG (reference sequence). The CDR3 extends over 14 amino acids. The CDR3 DNA is TGTGCCTGGAGTAGGGCTCCGGTTTTCTACGAGCAGTACTTC. It translates to CAWSRAPVFYEQYF.

CDR3 bases: TGTGCCAGCAGCCCACAGGGGGCGGCGTACGAGCAGTACTTC. It encodes CASSPQGAAYEQYF. The V gene is TRBV7-9, the J gene TRBJ2-7, with 9 bases matching TRBD1. Germline CDR1 SEHNR, CDR2 FQNEAQ (reference sequence). With 5 bases clipped from V and 4 bases from J, the junction kept 6 bases outside the gene matches. This CDR3 contains 14 residues.

The chain has TRBV7-9 and TRBJ2-7; 11 bases align to TRBD2. Germline-derived CDR1 and CDR2 are SEHNR and FQNEAQ (reference sequence). The CDR3 has 18 amino acids. Trimming cost V 4 bases and J 2 bases; bases outside gene matches: 13. The CDR3 bases are TGTGCCAGCAGCTCCCAAACTGTGGGACTAGCGGCCACCTACGAGCAGTACTTC. Protein product: CASSSQTVGLAATYEQYF.

The genes are TRBV5-5 and TRBJ2-1, with D uncertain. From germline, CDR1 is SGHKS and CDR2 YYEKEE (reference sequence). V lost 0 bases and J lost 10, with 5 bases in between. The CDR3 length is 11 residues. The CDR3 nucleotides are TGTGCCAGCAGCTTGGGGTGGGAGCAGTTCTTC. It specifies CASSLGWEQFF.

V and J are TRBV2 and TRBJ2-5; TRBD2 might be the D (7 bases). The CDR3 is 15 amino acids. V lost 7 bases to trimming and J lost 5 bases, with 20 bases between them. Germline CDR1 is SNHLY and CDR2 is FYNNEI. The CDR3 DNA is TGTGCCAGCACTCAAGGGGGGGCGCCGTCGGAGACCCAGTACTTC. It translates to CASTQGGAPSETQYF.

This clone has only one observation. The V gene is TRBV30, the J gene TRBJ2-7; D not resolved. Germline CDR1 GTSNPN, CDR2 SVGIG (reference sequence). Between the trimmed V and J ends, which lost 0 bases and 3 bases, there was a span of 9 bases. This CDR3 spans 13 amino acids. The CDR3 DNA reads TGTGCCTGGAGTGTGTTCCAAAACTACGAGCAGTACTTC. This translates into CAWSVFQNYEQYF.

The chain joins TRBV4-1 to TRBJ2-7; D is unresolved. The CDR3 runs 14 residues. Germline CDR1 is MGHRA and CDR2 is YSYEKL. Between the trimmed V and J ends, which lost 3 bases and 2 bases, there was a span of 11 bases. The CDR3 DNA sequence: TGCGCCAGCAGCCAGGGGTCAGCCCCCTACGAGCAGTACTTC. Translation gives CASSQGSAPYEQYF.

V is TRBV18 and J is TRBJ1-1, with 8 bases aligning to TRBD1. J gave up 3 bases and V 3 bases, and 3 bases lay outside the gene matches. CDR1 is KGHSH, CDR2 LQKENI, per germline. The CDR3 has 14 amino acids. This CDR3 is CASSPVTGDTEAFF. CDR3 coding DNA: TGTGCCAGCTCACCCGTGACAGGGGACACTGAAGCTTTCTTT.

The chain uses TRBV29-1 and TRBJ2-2, with D perhaps matching TRBD1 or TRBD2 (6 bases each). The V end was cut by 3 bases, the J end by 6 bases, with 11 bases between. Germline-derived CDR1 and CDR2 are SQVTM and ANQGSEA. The CDR3 has 13 residues. The CDR3 here is CSVERDMPGELFF. The CDR3 coding sequence is TGCAGCGTTGAGCGGGACATGCCCGGGGAGCTGTTTTTT.

The J gene is TRBJ2-7, the V gene TRBV5-4; unclear D gene. The V gene lost 2 bases and the J gene lost 2 bases, with 11 bases spanning the gap. The CDR3 runs to 14 residues. CDR1 SGHNT and CDR2 YYREEE come from the germline V gene (reference sequence). CDR3 sequence (DNA): TGTGCCAGCAGCTTCAGGACGGCCCCCTACGAGCAGTACTTC. Its protein product is CASSFRTAPYEQYF.

V is TRBV7-8 and J is TRBJ2-1; TRBD2 matches at 9 bases. The CDR3 sequence is 15 residues long. Germline V gives CDR1 SGHVS, CDR2 FQNEAQ. The junction had 10 bases not matched to a gene; V was cut back by 5 bases and J by 8 bases. CDR3 nucleotide sequence: TGTGCCAGCAGCAGCACCGGGACTAGCAACGATGAGCAGTTCTTC. This sequence encodes CASSSTGTSNDEQFF.

The chain joins TRBV6-1 to TRBJ2-7; D assignment may be TRBD1 or TRBD2 (5 bases each). CDR3 length equals 12 residues. V lost 6 bases to trimming and J lost 5 bases, with 11 bases between them. The germline CDR1 and CDR2 sequences are MNHNS and SASEGT. The CDR3 region is CASSPGTNEQYF. CDR3 nucleotide sequence: TGTGCCAGCAGCCCCGGGACGAACGAGCAGTACTTC.

CDR3 region: CASTTGLNEQFF. Here the CDR3 DNA reads TGTGCCAGCACAACAGGTTTGAATGAGCAGTTCTTC. The chain carries TRBV27 and TRBJ2-1, with TRBD1 as a possible D gene (5 bases). The CDR3 length is 12 residues. Germline V CDR1 and CDR2: MNHEY, SMNVEV (reference sequence). The ends were cut back, 7 bases at V and 7 bases at J, with 11 bases in the middle.